Each of the 26 T cell receptor beta chains below was sequenced from the same sample in a study of early T cells in non-severe SARS-CoV-2 infection. Each CDR3 protein gets one entry after TCRdb re-called the 5' RACE reads with MiXCR. The sample lists tens of thousands of distinct CDR3 sequences, about 13% seen once, with 9.3% in the top ten. Here the sequenced sample was whole blood, taken at baseline. All receptors come from an adult who was a healthcare worker with PCR-confirmed SARS-CoV-2 infection or an uninfected control (not recorded which).

This clonotype was seen only a few times. The chain uses TRBV28 and TRBJ2-6; D gene ambiguous. The CDR3 is 14 residues long. Germline-derived CDR1 and CDR2 are MDHEN and SYDVKM. V was pared by 7 bases and J by 0 bases, with 7 bases between. CDR3 in DNA: TGTGCCAGCACCACAACCTCTGGGGCCAACGTCCTGACTTTC. Protein sequence: CASTTTSGANVLTF.

The chain carries TRBV29-1 and TRBJ2-3, with a possible D match to TRBD1 (5 bases). CDR3 length: 13 amino acids. From germline, CDR1 is SQVTM and CDR2 ANQGSEA. V lost 7 bases and J lost 2, with 13 bases in between. The CDR3 here is CSGGHLSTDTQYF. CDR3 nucleotide sequence: TGCAGCGGCGGACATCTTTCCACAGATACGCAGTATTTT.

In its sample, this clonotype was seen many times. The V gene is TRBV11-1, the J gene TRBJ2-3; no reliable D call. V dropped 8 bases and J dropped 1 base, with 13 bases sitting between them. The CDR3 has 14 residues. Per the germline V gene, CDR1 is SGHAT and CDR2 is FQDESV (reference sequence). For the CDR3, the DNA is TGTGCCAGCTCCCTATTCCGGGGCACAGATACGCAGTATTTT. Protein product: CASSLFRGTDTQYF.

J is TRBJ2-7 and V is TRBV9; no firm D call. CDR1 and CDR2 from the germline V gene are SGDLS and YYNGEE. This CDR3 spans 14 amino acids. Trimming stripped 0 bases from V and 1 base from J, with 8 bases between. The DNA for the CDR3 is TGTGCCAGCAGCGTAGAGGGCCGTTCCTACGAGCAGTACTTC. This gives the protein CASSVEGRSYEQYF. Full variable domain (remainder filled in from reference TRBV9 and TRBJ2-7): DSGVTQTPKHLITATGQRVTLRCSPRSGDLSVYWYQQSLDQGLQFLIQYYNGEERAKGNILERFSAQQFPDLHSELNLSSLELGDSALYFCASSVEGRSYEQYFGPGTRLTVT.

This clonotype was seen only a few times. The chain recombines TRBV4-3 with TRBJ1-5; D not resolved. Germline CDR1 is LGHNA and CDR2 is YSLEER. The CDR3 loop spans 18 amino acids. Deletions cut 0 bases from V and 1 base from J, with 16 bases between. CDR3 loop: CASSQDLGAPTSNQPQHF. Written as DNA, the CDR3 is TGCGCCAGCAGCCAAGATCTGGGAGCACCCACCAGCAATCAGCCCCAGCATTTT.

The CDR3 DNA follows: TGTGCCGGCCAGGGGGTCCCGGGCACAGATACGCAGTATTTT. It encodes CAGQGVPGTDTQYF. This rearrangement joins TRBV7-3 to TRBJ2-3; 7 positions match TRBD1. This CDR3 is built from 14 residues. Germline V lookup: CDR1 SGHTA, CDR2 FQGTGA. J lost 1 base, V lost 11 bases, and 9 bases had no gene match. Combining the CDR3 with reference TRBV7-3 and TRBJ2-3 gives the whole variable domain GAGVSQTPSNKVTEKGKYVELRCDPISGHTALYWYRQSLGQGPEFLIYFQGTGAADDSGLPNDRFFAVRPEGSVSTLKIQRTERGDSAVYLCAGQGVPGTDTQYFGPGTRLTVL.

This clonotype has ten or more counts. The gene calls are TRBV7-2 and TRBJ2-7; TRBD1 matches 10 bases. Germline V gene lookup returns CDR1 SGHTA and CDR2 FQGNSA. With V trimmed by 6 bases and J by 4 bases, 6 bases remained unmatched. The CDR3 has 14 residues. The CDR3 spells CASSRGGQGYEQYF. In DNA, the CDR3 is TGTGCCAGCAGTCGAGGGGGACAGGGGTACGAGCAGTACTTC.

This CDR3 reads CASSKFPGQITDTQYF. Here the CDR3 DNA reads TGTGCCAGCAGCAAGTTCCCGGGACAGATCACAGATACGCAGTATTTT. The chain links TRBV7-9 to TRBJ2-3; 7 bases map to TRBD1. The CDR3 has 16 amino acids. The J segment lost 2 bases and the V segment lost 5 bases, leaving 10 bases of the junction unmatched. Looked up from germline, CDR1 is SEHNR and CDR2 is FQNEAQ (reference sequence).

This clonotype occurred many times. V and J are TRBV5-1 and TRBJ2-2; D is uncertain. The CDR3 contains 12 residues. V was shortened by 4 bases and J by 6 bases, with 7 bases between the two germline ends. Germline V lookup: CDR1 SGHRS, CDR2 YFSETQ. CDR3 sequence reads: CASSRLAGELFF. The CDR3 DNA is TGCGCCAGCAGCCGACTCGCCGGGGAGCTGTTTTTT.

The V gene is TRBV27, the J gene TRBJ2-7; TRBD1 aligns across 8 bases. CDR3 length: 15 residues. J gave up 4 bases and V 5 bases, and 10 bases lay outside the gene matches. Germline V gene sequence: CDR1 MNHEY, CDR2 SMNVEV (reference sequence). CDR3 bases: TGTGCCAGCAGTCTTCAAGGGGGACAGGATTACGAGCAGTACTTC. Translation gives CASSLQGGQDYEQYF.

This clonotype was detected only once. The chain combines TRBV6-2 or TRBV6-3 with TRBJ2-1, with 12 nucleotides matching TRBD2. CDR3 length: 16 amino acids. In germline, CDR1 is MNHEY, CDR2 SVGEGT. Trimming removed 5 bases from V and 5 bases from J; junction bases left unmatched: 7. The CDR3 is CASSLPGLAGNNEQFF. In DNA, the CDR3 is TGTGCCAGCAGTCTCCCGGGACTAGCGGGTAACAATGAGCAGTTCTTC.

CDR3 protein: CASSQEKWQAGANVLTF. The CDR3 nucleotides read TGTGCCAGCAGCCAAGAGAAGTGGCAGGCTGGGGCCAACGTCCTGACTTTC. The V gene is TRBV3-1, the J gene TRBJ2-6; D call uncertain. V lost 0 bases and J 2 bases, leaving 11 bases between the germline ends. Germline values: CDR1 LGHDT, CDR2 YNNKEL (reference sequence). CDR3 length equals 17 residues.

This clonotype was seen ten or more times. This chain links TRBV6-5 with TRBJ1-6; D is undetermined. CDR3 length: 13 amino acids. Trimming left V 7 bases short and J 10 bases short, with 14 bases between. Per germline, CDR1 MNHEY and CDR2 SVGAGI. This CDR3 is CASKQSSVSPLHF. In nucleotides, the CDR3 is TGTGCCAGCAAGCAGTCTTCCGTATCACCCCTCCACTTT.

The chain has TRBV11-3 and TRBJ2-5, with 7 bases matching TRBD1. Looked up from germline, CDR1 is SGHNT and CDR2 is YENEEA. CDR3 length: 15 amino acids. V was pared by 5 bases and J by 1 base, with 7 bases of the junction left unmatched. The CDR3 reads CASSTKGQFQETQYF. The CDR3 region has the DNA TGTGCCAGCAGCACTAAGGGACAGTTCCAAGAGACCCAGTACTTC. The full variable domain, in which reference TRBV11-3 and TRBJ2-5 provide the parts outside the CDR3, is EAGVVQSPRYKIIEKKQPVAFWCNPISGHNTLYWYLQNLGQGPELLIRYENEEAVDDSQLPKDRFSAERLKGVDSTLKIQPAELGDSAVYLCASSTKGQFQETQYFGPGTRLLVL.

The rearrangement links TRBV7-9 to TRBJ2-3, with D perhaps assigned TRBD1 or TRBD2 (5 bases each). CDR3 length equals 13 residues. Between the trimmed V and J ends, which lost 6 bases and 4 bases, there was a span of 11 bases. The germline gives CDR1 SEHNR, CDR2 FQNEAQ (reference sequence). CDR3 amino acids: CASRGGTADTQYF. As DNA, the CDR3 is TGTGCCAGCAGGGGTGGGACGGCAGATACGCAGTATTTT.

The rearrangement uses TRBV19 and TRBJ2-2; 7 nucleotides align to TRBD1. With V trimmed by 2 bases and J by 4 bases, 7 bases remained unmatched. This CDR3 has 16 residues. Germline V gene sequence: CDR1 LNHDA, CDR2 SQIVND (reference sequence). CDR3 in amino acids: CASSITPGQPTGELFF. Here the CDR3 DNA reads TGTGCCAGTAGTATAACCCCGGGACAGCCCACCGGGGAGCTGTTTTTT.

This clonotype was seen more than once but under ten times. The rearrangement joins TRBV7-9 to TRBJ1-6; tentative D call: TRBD1 (5 bases). Germline CDR1 and CDR2: SEHNR and FQNEAQ (reference sequence). CDR3 length equals 16 residues. With 3 bases removed from V and 3 bases from J, the gap between germline ends came to 12 bases. CDR3 residues: CASSLGQGFYNSPLHF. The DNA of the CDR3 is TGTGCCAGCAGCTTGGGTCAGGGCTTCTATAATTCACCCCTCCACTTT.

This clonotype showed up just a few times. The chain carries TRBV3-1 and TRBJ2-1, with a weak D call TRBD1 (6 bases). CDR1 is LGHDT and CDR2 is YNNKEL in the germline V gene (reference sequence). The CDR3 loop spans 13 amino acids. With 10 bases removed from V and 0 bases from J, the gap between germline ends came to 10 bases. CDR3 sequence (DNA): TGTGCCACCGCCAGGGGCTCCTACAATGAGCAGTTCTTC. This codes for CATARGSYNEQFF.

This clonotype was recorded at least ten times. The J gene is TRBJ2-5, the V gene TRBV20-1; D perhaps matches TRBD1 (6 bases). The CDR3 loop spans 12 amino acids. Germline CDR1 and CDR2: DFQATT and SNEGSKA (reference sequence). Deletions cut 5 bases from V and 3 bases from J, with 10 bases between. The DNA of the CDR3 is TGCAGTGCTCCGACAGGAAAAGAGACCCAGTACTTC. Translation: CSAPTGKETQYF.

This clonotype was detected ten times or more. The rearrangement uses TRBV6-5 and TRBJ1-2; D ambiguous. The length of the CDR3 is 17 residues. V was trimmed by 0 bases and J by 0 bases, leaving 14 bases between them. The germline V gene has CDR1 MNHEY and CDR2 SVGAGI. The CDR3 DNA is TGTGCCAGCAGTTACTCGAGGAGCTTGGCTGCTAACTATGGCTACACCTTC. Its translation is CASSYSRSLAANYGYTF.

There are a few counts of this clonotype. This chain joins TRBV7-9 and TRBJ1-2; D is unresolved. The CDR3 loop spans 16 amino acids. V dropped 5 bases and J dropped 5 bases, with 21 bases sitting between them. Looked up from germline, CDR1 is SEHNR and CDR2 is FQNEAQ (reference sequence). The CDR3 coding sequence is TGTGCCAGCAGCATCTGGGAGTGGGAGATTGGATATGGCTACACCTTC. It codes for CASSIWEWEIGYGYTF.

This clonotype showed up many times. The chain links TRBV15 to TRBJ2-7, with D perhaps TRBD1 (5 bases). The ends were cut back, 2 bases at V and 6 bases at J, with 20 bases in the middle. Germline-derived CDR1 and CDR2 are LNHNV and YYDKDF (reference sequence). The CDR3 runs to 16 residues. CDR3 DNA: TGTGCCACCAGCAGATCCCCTGGAGCAGGGAAGGGCGAGCAGTACTTC. Its protein is CATSRSPGAGKGEQYF.

There are many counts of this clonotype. The rearrangement joins TRBV6-6 to TRBJ1-5, with a possible D match to TRBD1 (6 bases). The CDR3 consists of 15 residues. V was shortened by 6 bases and J by 4 bases, with 16 bases between the two germline ends. CDR1 and CDR2 from the germline V gene are MNHNY and SVGAGI (reference sequence). CDR3 sequence (DNA): TGTGCCAGCAGACGGGCCGAAGGGGGGAATCAGCCCCAGCATTTT. Protein product: CASRRAEGGNQPQHF.

This clonotype has just a few counts. The chain is built from TRBV7-2 and TRBJ2-7; TRBD1 or TRBD2 may be the D gene (5 bases each). V was cut by 5 bases and J by 5 bases, with 10 bases left in between. The CDR3 is 12 residues long. In germline, CDR1 is SGHTA, CDR2 FQGNSA. CDR3 in amino acids: CASSAGTNEQYF. CDR3 bases: TGTGCCAGCAGCGCCGGGACCAACGAGCAGTACTTC. Full variable domain (missing parts from reference TRBV7-2 and TRBJ2-7): GAGVSQSPSNKVTEKGKDVELRCDPISGHTALYWYRQSLGQGLEFLIYFQGNSAPDKSGLPSDRFSAERTGGSVSTLTIQRTQQEDSAVYLCASSAGTNEQYFGPGTRLTVT.

Only a few counts were recorded for this clonotype. The chain couples TRBV18 to TRBJ2-7; 9 bases are a match to TRBD1. The CDR3 is 16 residues long. Trimming cost V 5 bases and J 2 bases; bases outside gene matches: 10. In germline, CDR1 is KGHSH, CDR2 LQKENI. The CDR3 coding sequence is TGTGCCAGCTCAGGGGACAGGGATCCCTCTCCCTACGAGCAGTACTTC. Translation: CASSGDRDPSPYEQYF.

The gene calls are TRBV10-3 and TRBJ2-5; 8 nucleotides agree with TRBD1. The germline CDR1 and CDR2 sequences are ENHRY and SYGVKD. Trimming took 9 bases from V and 1 from J; bases not matched to a gene: 1. The CDR3 length is 12 residues. For the CDR3, the DNA is TGTGCCATTGGGACAGGCCAAGAGACCCAGTACTTC. Translated, it gives CAIGTGQETQYF.